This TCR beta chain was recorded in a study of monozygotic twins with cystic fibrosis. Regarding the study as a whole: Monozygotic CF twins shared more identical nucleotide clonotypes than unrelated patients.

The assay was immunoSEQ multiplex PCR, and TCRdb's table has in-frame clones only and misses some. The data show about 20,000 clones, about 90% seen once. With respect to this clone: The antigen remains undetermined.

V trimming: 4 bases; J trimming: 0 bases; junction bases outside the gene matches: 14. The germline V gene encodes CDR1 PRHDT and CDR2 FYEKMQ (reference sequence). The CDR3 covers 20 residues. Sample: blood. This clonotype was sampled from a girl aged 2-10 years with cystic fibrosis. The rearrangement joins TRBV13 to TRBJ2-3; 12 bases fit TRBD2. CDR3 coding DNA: TGTGCCAGCAGCTCTTTGGGACTAGCGGGTATGGGGTCTAGCACAGATACGCAGTATTTT. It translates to CASSSLGLAGMGSSTDTQYF.